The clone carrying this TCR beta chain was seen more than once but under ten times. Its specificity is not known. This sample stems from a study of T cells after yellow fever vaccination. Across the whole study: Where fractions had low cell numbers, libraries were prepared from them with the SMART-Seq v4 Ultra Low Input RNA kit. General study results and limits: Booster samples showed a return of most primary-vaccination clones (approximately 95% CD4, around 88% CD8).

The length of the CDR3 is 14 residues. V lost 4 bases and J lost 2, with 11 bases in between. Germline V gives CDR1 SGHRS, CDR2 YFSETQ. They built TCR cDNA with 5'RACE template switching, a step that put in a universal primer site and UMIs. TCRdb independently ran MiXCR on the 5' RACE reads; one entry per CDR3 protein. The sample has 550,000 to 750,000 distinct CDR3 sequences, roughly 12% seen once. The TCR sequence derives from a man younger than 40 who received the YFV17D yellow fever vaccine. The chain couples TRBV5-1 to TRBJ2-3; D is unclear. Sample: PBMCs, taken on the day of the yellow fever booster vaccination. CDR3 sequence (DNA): TGCGCCAGCAGCGGCAGGAGCCACACAGATACGCAGTATTTT. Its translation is CASSGRSHTDTQYF.